At least ten counts were recorded for the clone carrying this TCR beta chain. Antigen unknown. It was template switching that added a universal primer site, and there were unique molecular identifiers on the cDNA. In TCRdb, the 5' RACE reads were re-called with MiXCR into one record per CDR3 protein. The data show fewer than 900,000 distinct CDR3 sequences, 21% seen once. The sample is drawn from a study of identical twins. Study-level results: Insertions were fewer in abundant cord blood beta clonotypes, whereas memory repertoires showed none of this pattern.

The CDR3 is 12 residues long. Trimming shortened V by 3 bases and J by 5 bases, and 11 bases separated the two germline ends. Germline V gene sequence: CDR1 DFQATT, CDR2 SNEGSKA (reference sequence). This sample also appeared in a second study, on T cells expressing NK-cell markers.

This clonotype was sampled from a woman aged 18-29 years in good health. Material: PBMCs. The rearrangement links TRBV20-1 to TRBJ2-7; no clear D. Here the CDR3 DNA reads TGCAGTGCTAGTTCCGTTCTGGACGAGCAGTACTTC. Its protein is CSASSVLDEQYF.